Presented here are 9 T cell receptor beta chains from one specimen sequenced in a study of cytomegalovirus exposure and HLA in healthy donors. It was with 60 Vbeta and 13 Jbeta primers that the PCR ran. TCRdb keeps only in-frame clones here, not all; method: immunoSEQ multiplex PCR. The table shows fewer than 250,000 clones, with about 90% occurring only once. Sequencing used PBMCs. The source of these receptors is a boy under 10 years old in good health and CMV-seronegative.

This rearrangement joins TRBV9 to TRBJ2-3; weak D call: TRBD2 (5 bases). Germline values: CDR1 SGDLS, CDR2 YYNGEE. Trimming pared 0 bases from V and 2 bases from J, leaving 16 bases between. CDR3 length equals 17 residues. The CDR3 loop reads CASSVAGKHPPTDTQYF. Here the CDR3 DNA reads TGTGCCAGCAGCGTAGCGGGGAAACACCCTCCCACAGATACGCAGTATTTT.

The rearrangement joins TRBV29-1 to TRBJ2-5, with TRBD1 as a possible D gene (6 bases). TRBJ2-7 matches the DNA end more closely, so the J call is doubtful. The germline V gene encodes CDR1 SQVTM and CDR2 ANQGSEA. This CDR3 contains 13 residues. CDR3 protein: CSVLTGDTYEQYF. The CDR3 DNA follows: TGCAGCGTCTTGACAGGTGATACCTACGAGCAGTACTTC.

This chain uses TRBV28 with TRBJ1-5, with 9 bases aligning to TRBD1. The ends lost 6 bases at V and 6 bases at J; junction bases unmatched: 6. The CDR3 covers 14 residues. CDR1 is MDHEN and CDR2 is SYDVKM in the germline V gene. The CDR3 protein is CASRWTGAGQPQHF. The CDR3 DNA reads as TGTGCCAGCAGGTGGACAGGGGCAGGTCAGCCCCAGCATTTT.

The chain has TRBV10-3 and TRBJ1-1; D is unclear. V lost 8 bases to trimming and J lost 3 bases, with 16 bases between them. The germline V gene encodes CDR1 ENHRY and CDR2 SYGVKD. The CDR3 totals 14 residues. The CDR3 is CAICADPRDTEAFF. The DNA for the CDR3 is TGTGCCATCTGCGCCGACCCGCGGGACACTGAAGCTTTCTTT.

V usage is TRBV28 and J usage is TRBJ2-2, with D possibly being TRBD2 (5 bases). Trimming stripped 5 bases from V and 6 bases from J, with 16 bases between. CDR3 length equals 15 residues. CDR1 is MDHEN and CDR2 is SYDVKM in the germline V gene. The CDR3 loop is CASSPPLFSAGELFF. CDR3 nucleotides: TGTGCCAGCAGTCCGCCGTTGTTTAGCGCCGGGGAGCTGTTTTTT. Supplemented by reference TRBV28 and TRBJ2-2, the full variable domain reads DVKVTQSSRYLVKRTGEKVFLECVQDMDHENMFWYRQDPGLGLRLIYFSYDVKMKEKGDIPEGYSVSREKKERFSLILESASTNQTSMYLCASSPPLFSAGELFFGEGSRLTVL.

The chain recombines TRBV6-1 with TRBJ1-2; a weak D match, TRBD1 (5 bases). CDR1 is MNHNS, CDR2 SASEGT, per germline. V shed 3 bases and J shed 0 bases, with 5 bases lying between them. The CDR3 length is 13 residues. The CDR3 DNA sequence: TGTGCCAGCAGTGACAGGGCTAACTATGGCTACACCTTC. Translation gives CASSDRANYGYTF.

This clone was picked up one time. The CDR3 is CASSSWTSSGELFF. The CDR3 DNA sequence: TGTGCCAGCAGCTCCTGGACTAGCTCCGGGGAGCTGTTTTTT. J is TRBJ2-2 and V is TRBV5-6; 8 nucleotides line up with TRBD2. The CDR3 loop spans 14 amino acids. V lost 3 bases and J lost 6; bases outside the gene matches: 4. Per germline, CDR1 SGHDT and CDR2 YYEEEE.

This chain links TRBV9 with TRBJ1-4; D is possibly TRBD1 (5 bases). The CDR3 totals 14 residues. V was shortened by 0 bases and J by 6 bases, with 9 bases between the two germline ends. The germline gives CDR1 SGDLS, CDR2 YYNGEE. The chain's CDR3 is CASSVGRGDEKLFF. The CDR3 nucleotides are TGTGCCAGCAGCGTAGGAAGGGGTGATGAAAAACTGTTTTTT.

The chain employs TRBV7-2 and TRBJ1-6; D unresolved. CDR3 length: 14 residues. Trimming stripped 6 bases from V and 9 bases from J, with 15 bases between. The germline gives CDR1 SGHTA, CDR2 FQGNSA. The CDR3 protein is CASSGRRFSSPLHF. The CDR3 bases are TGTGCCAGCAGTGGAAGGCGGTTTAGTTCACCCCTCCACTTT.